Sequencing of this T cell receptor beta chain was carried out in a study of OX40 agonist ivuxolimab in advanced cancers. Turning to the study itself: Participants could have had prior anti-PD-1, anti-PD-L1 or anti-CTLA-4 therapy, and roughly 40% had some. The study reported partial responses in three patients: one hepatocellular carcinoma, two cutaneous melanoma.

The method was immunoSEQ multiplex PCR; TCRdb's version includes in-frame clones alone and lacks a portion of them. The sample lists 55,000 to 80,000 clones; over 75% were seen once. The CDR3 has 13 amino acids. Per germline, CDR1 SNHLY and CDR2 FYNNEI. This clone came up a few times. The sequences come from CD4+ or CD8+ T cells sorted from blood, collected in a trial of the OX40 agonist ivuxolimab. The receptor was derived from an adult with an advanced solid tumor such as melanoma, head and neck, liver or kidney cancer. This chain links TRBV2 with TRBJ2-3; tentatively, D is TRBD2 (7 bases). The CDR3 region is CAKRGASTDTQYF. The CDR3 DNA follows: TGTGCTAAACGGGGGGCTAGCACAGATACGCAGTATTTT.